Below are 19 T cell receptor beta chains sequenced from a single sample in a study of blood T cell dynamics during melanoma immunotherapy. Indicated time point: week 3, after first cycle of checkpoint inhibitor. Only in-frame clones appear in the TCRdb table, and some are missing; sequencing was by immunoSEQ multiplex PCR. The data show some 11,000 clones, with roughly nine tenths seen just once and 20% to 30% held by the top ten. The sequencing used blood, collected from a patient treated with checkpoint blockade. The receptor set was obtained from a human donor with melanoma.

V and J are TRBV19 and TRBJ2-5; 10 bases align to TRBD1. The CDR3 has 20 amino acids. The V gene end was trimmed by 0 bases and the J gene end by 5 bases; junction bases not matched to a gene: 18. Germline CDR1 and CDR2: LNHDA and SQIVND (reference sequence). CDR3 loop: CASSIEPPRTGGRDGETQYF. The CDR3 bases are TGTGCCAGTAGTATAGAGCCCCCCCGGACAGGGGGTAGGGATGGGGAGACCCAGTACTTC.

The chain recombines TRBV5-1 with TRBJ2-7; TRBD2 matches 8 bases. There are 15 residues in the CDR3. J lost 0 bases, V lost 7 bases, and 9 bases had no gene match. The V gene's germline CDR1 is SGHRS and CDR2 YFSETQ. CDR3 coding DNA: TGCGCCAGCGGGGCTAGCGGGTGGAGCTCCTACGAGCAGTACTTC. Translated, it gives CASGASGWSSYEQYF.

The chain recombines TRBV9 with TRBJ2-1; TRBD2 aligns across 12 bases. J gave up 6 bases and V 0 bases, and 4 bases lay outside the gene matches. This CDR3 spans 16 amino acids. Germline lookup yields CDR1 SGDLS and CDR2 YYNGEE. Written as DNA, the CDR3 is TGTGCCAGCAGCGTAGTGGGACTAGCGGGTATCAATGAGCAGTTCTTC. As protein: CASSVVGLAGINEQFF.

V and J are TRBV2 and TRBJ1-1; D remains ambiguous. Trimming shortened V by 5 bases and J by 2 bases, and 12 bases separated the two germline ends. Germline V CDR1 and CDR2: SNHLY, FYNNEI. The CDR3 has 14 residues. The CDR3 bases are TGTGCCAGCAGTCCACAGACCTCCAACACTGAAGCTTTCTTT. Residues: CASSPQTSNTEAFF. The entire variable domain, with the rest obtained from reference TRBV2 and TRBJ1-1, is as follows: EPEVTQTPSHQVTQMGQEVILRCVPISNHLYFYWYRQILGQKVEFLVSFYNNEISEKSEIFDDQFSVERPDGSNFTLKIRSTKLEDSAMYFCASSPQTSNTEAFFGQGTRLTVV.

In DNA, the CDR3 is TGTGCCAGCAGTGGGGGGCGGAGGGTACCAAACACCGGGGAGCTGTTTTTT. Protein: CASSGGRRVPNTGELFF. The chain recombines TRBV6-1 with TRBJ2-2; D could derive from TRBD1 or TRBD2 (6 bases each). Germline V CDR1 and CDR2: MNHNS, SASEGT. The CDR3 runs to 17 residues. V gave up 4 bases and J gave up 2 bases, with 17 bases separating them.

In this sample, this clone turned up a few times. The chain combines TRBV29-1 with TRBJ2-6; D call uncertain. Germline lookup yields CDR1 SQVTM and CDR2 ANQGSEA. Trimming removed 6 bases from V and 4 bases from J, with 7 bases in between. The CDR3 has 12 amino acids. The CDR3 loop is CSVAEGANVLTF. The CDR3, as DNA: TGCAGCGTGGCCGAGGGGGCCAACGTCCTGACTTTC.

CDR3 protein: CASKMGVGYTF. The CDR3 DNA follows: TGTGCCAGTAAAATGGGTGTTGGCTACACCTTC. This chain joins TRBV19 and TRBJ1-2, with unresolved D. Germline V gene lookup returns CDR1 LNHDA and CDR2 SQIVND (reference sequence). Trimming cost V 7 bases and J 7 bases, with 10 bases left between them. This CDR3 has 11 amino acids.

In its sample, this clone was seen once. The genes are TRBV2 and TRBJ2-5; D could derive from TRBD1 or TRBD2 (5 bases each). Germline values: CDR1 SNHLY, CDR2 FYNNEI. This CDR3 is 12 amino acids long. V lost 11 bases to trimming and J lost 1 base, with 11 bases between them. The CDR3 reads CAGTGTQETQYF. DNA for the CDR3: TGTGCCGGAACCGGGACCCAAGAGACCCAGTACTTC. The full variable domain, rest sourced from reference TRBV2 and TRBJ2-5, is EPEVTQTPSHQVTQMGQEVILRCVPISNHLYFYWYRQILGQKVEFLVSFYNNEISEKSEIFDDQFSVERPDGSNFTLKIRSTKLEDSAMYFCAGTGTQETQYFGPGTRLLVL.

This chain uses TRBV19 with TRBJ2-6, with D perhaps matching TRBD2 (6 bases). This CDR3 contains 17 residues. With 1 base removed from V and 0 bases from J, the gap between germline ends came to 10 bases. Germline V gene data show CDR1 as LNHDA and CDR2 as SQIVND (reference sequence). The CDR3 nucleotides are TGTGCCAGTAGTATAGGGGGGGAAAGCTCTGGGGCCAACGTCCTGACTTTC. Translation: CASSIGGESSGANVLTF.

The gene calls are TRBV9 and TRBJ1-2; the match to TRBD1 covers 9 bases. The length of the CDR3 is 15 residues. Germline V gene lookup returns CDR1 SGDLS and CDR2 YYNGEE. Unmatched junction bases numbered 11, after V lost 3 bases and J lost 8 bases. Here the CDR3 DNA reads TGTGCCAGCAGCGAAACAGGGGGCGCTGGGGGCGGCTACACCTTC. It specifies CASSETGGAGGGYTF. Drawing the rest from reference TRBV9 and TRBJ1-2, the complete variable domain is DSGVTQTPKHLITATGQRVTLRCSPRSGDLSVYWYQQSLDQGLQFLIQYYNGEERAKGNILERFSAQQFPDLHSELNLSSLELGDSALYFCASSETGGAGGGYTFGSGTRLTVV.

V usage is TRBV29-1 and J usage is TRBJ2-7; D perhaps matches TRBD1 (5 bases). Germline V gives CDR1 SQVTM, CDR2 ANQGSEA. Between the trimmed V and J ends, which lost 1 base and 7 bases, there was a span of 14 bases. The CDR3 totals 13 residues. The CDR3: CSVEADSPLEQYF. The CDR3 DNA reads as TGCAGCGTTGAAGCCGACAGCCCCTTGGAGCAGTACTTC.

The chain joins TRBV6-1 to TRBJ2-1; 8 bases fit TRBD2. The CDR3 is made up of 15 amino acids. The V gene's germline CDR1 is MNHNS and CDR2 SASEGT. V gave up 6 bases and J gave up 2 bases; unmatched junction bases: 6. The CDR3 bases are TGTGCCAGCAGGCCCACTAGCGGCACCTACAATGAGCAGTTCTTC. It yields the protein CASRPTSGTYNEQFF.

The rearrangement joins TRBV5-4 to TRBJ2-1, with D maybe TRBD1 (5 bases). CDR3 length: 15 residues. CDR1 and CDR2 from the germline V gene are SGHNT and YYREEE (reference sequence). V lost 4 bases, J lost 0 bases, and 11 bases lay in between. As DNA, the CDR3 is TGTGCCAGCAGCCTCGACAGTCGCTCCTACAATGAGCAGTTCTTC. This translates into CASSLDSRSYNEQFF.

This chain joins TRBV11-2 and TRBJ1-2; TRBD1 might be the D (5 bases). Trimming removed 1 base from V and 1 base from J, with 7 bases in between. Germline CDR1 SGHAT, CDR2 FQNNGV. This CDR3 is 14 amino acids long. CDR3 loop: CASSLGGGNYGYTF. Written as DNA, the CDR3 is TGTGCCAGCAGCTTAGGGGGGGGTAACTATGGCTACACCTTC.

V usage is TRBV2 and J usage is TRBJ2-3; D is unresolved. V dropped 1 base and J dropped 0 bases, with 2 bases sitting between them. Germline lookup yields CDR1 SNHLY and CDR2 FYNNEI. The CDR3 runs to 13 residues. This CDR3 reads CASSEGSTDTQYF. The CDR3 DNA sequence: TGTGCCAGCAGTGAAGGCAGCACAGATACGCAGTATTTT.

This clone was recorded once. CDR3 DNA sequence: TGTGCCAGCAGTTTATGGCCGGTGGGCGGCGGGCCACCCCTCCACTTT. Amino acids: CASSLWPVGGGPPLHF. V usage is TRBV28 and J usage is TRBJ1-6; no clear D gene. V gave up 0 bases and J gave up 11 bases, with 17 bases separating them. This CDR3 region has 16 residues. Germline V gene lookup returns CDR1 MDHEN and CDR2 SYDVKM.

The J gene is TRBJ2-1, the V gene TRBV7-9, with TRBD2 as a possible D gene (5 bases). The germline V and J ends were trimmed by 2 bases and 3 bases, with 5 bases remaining between them. Germline lookup yields CDR1 SEHNR and CDR2 FQNEAQ (reference sequence). CDR3 length: 13 residues. CDR3 DNA sequence: TGTGCCAGCAGCTTACGGGGCTACAATGAGCAGTTCTTC. Translated: CASSLRGYNEQFF.

This clone has a single count. This chain connects TRBV27 to TRBJ1-2; 11 bases line up with TRBD1. CDR3 length: 18 amino acids. CDR1 is MNHEY, CDR2 SMNVEV, per germline (reference sequence). The ends lost 2 bases at V and 4 bases at J; junction bases unmatched: 12. The DNA of the CDR3 is TGTGCCAGCAGTTTACGCCCCCCGGGACAGGGGGTGGGCTATGGCTACACCTTC. This translates into CASSLRPPGQGVGYGYTF.

The chain is built from TRBV7-3 and TRBJ2-1, with D uncertain. The V end lost 5 bases, the J end lost 10 bases, and 9 bases lay between the germline ends. Germline V CDR1 and CDR2: SGHTA, FQGTGA. The CDR3 consists of 11 residues. The CDR3 spells CASSQKGEQFF. CDR3 in DNA: TGTGCCAGCAGCCAAAAAGGGGAGCAGTTCTTC.